This TCR beta chain is from a study of T cells in Graves' hyperthyroidism and ophthalmopathy. Researchers took RNA transcripts and amplified the TCR beta CDR3 regions from them. The HTBI primer set was used in a first-round RT-PCR of the TCR CDR3. TCRdb reanalysed the multiplex PCR reads using MiXCR and keeps one entry per CDR3 protein. This table has hundreds of thousands of distinct CDR3 sequences, roughly 14% appearing once. The CDR3 length is 15 residues. Trimming cost V 6 bases and J 6 bases; bases outside gene matches: 10. Per the germline V gene, CDR1 is MNHNS and CDR2 is SASEGT. The rearrangement links TRBV6-1 to TRBJ2-3; TRBD1 agrees at 9 bases. This receptor was identified in a young man with Graves' ophthalmopathy. Specimen: blood. CDR3 nucleotides: TGTGCCAGCAGACCGGGACAGGGCTCAGGGGATACGCAGTATTTT. It specifies CASRPGQGSGDTQYF.